Listed below are T cell receptor beta chains from one sample, sequenced in a study of spatial heterogeneity in lung cancer. TCRdb analysed the 5' RACE reads with MiXCR anew, one entry per CDR3 protein. The profile shows 45,000 or so distinct CDR3 sequences, about an eighth of them singletons. The specimen was PBMCs, collected at surgery. Receptors were obtained from a female donor with early-stage non-small cell lung cancer. The CDR3 runs from the conserved cysteine through the conserved F or W. The D gene is left open where the match is weak. The size field is filled for only some rows; it gives once, few, many or a size class.

d_call: TRBD1; v_call: TRBV19; j_call: TRBJ1-6; clone_size: NA; cdr3_aa: CASSTFNSGQGGSPLHF; cdr3_nt: TGTGCCAGTAGTACGTTCAATTCGGGACAGGGAGGGTCACCCCTCCACTTT
d_call: TRBD2; v_call: TRBV4-3; j_call: TRBJ2-4; clone_size: few; cdr3_aa: CASSQGSSGGQNIQYF; cdr3_nt: TGCGCCAGCAGCCAAGGGTCTAGCGGGGGACAAAACATTCAGTACTTC
d_call: NA; v_call: TRBV2; j_call: TRBJ2-1; clone_size: NA; cdr3_aa: CASSRGAGVAEQFF; cdr3_nt: TGTGCCAGCAGCCGGGGGGCCGGAGTTGCTGAGCAGTTCTTC
d_call: NA; v_call: TRBV2; j_call: TRBJ2-3; clone_size: many; cdr3_aa: CASRRDGGGVTQYF; cdr3_nt: TGTGCCAGCAGGAGGGACGGGGGAGGCGTTACGCAGTATTTT
d_call: TRBD1; v_call: TRBV6-5; j_call: TRBJ1-2; clone_size: NA; cdr3_aa: CASSYRGPNSNYGYTF; cdr3_nt: TGTGCCAGCAGTTACAGGGGGCCAAACTCTAACTATGGCTACACCTTC
d_call: NA; v_call: TRBV5-1; j_call: TRBJ2-7; clone_size: NA; cdr3_aa: CASSPARVGSYEQYF; cdr3_nt: TGCGCCAGCAGCCCCGCGAGGGTTGGCTCCTACGAGCAGTACTTC
d_call: NA; v_call: TRBV7-9; j_call: TRBJ2-2; clone_size: NA; cdr3_aa: CASRGSTGELFF; cdr3_nt: TGTGCCAGTCGGGGGAGCACCGGGGAGCTGTTTTTT
d_call: TRBD1; v_call: TRBV12-3/TRBV12-4; j_call: TRBJ2-1; clone_size: many; cdr3_aa: CASSDDRDPNEQFF; cdr3_nt: TGTGCCAGCAGTGACGACAGGGACCCCAATGAGCAGTTCTTC
d_call: TRBD1; v_call: TRBV11-1; j_call: TRBJ2-5; clone_size: few; cdr3_aa: CASSSPPGQAYRETQYF; cdr3_nt: TGTGCCAGCAGCTCACCTCCGGGACAGGCCTACCGGGAGACCCAGTACTTC
d_call: NA; v_call: TRBV19; j_call: TRBJ1-2; clone_size: few; cdr3_aa: CASKPRGKVGYTF; cdr3_nt: TGTGCCAGTAAACCCAGGGGAAAGGTCGGCTACACCTTC
d_call: TRBD1; v_call: TRBV12-3/TRBV12-4; j_call: TRBJ1-1; clone_size: few; cdr3_aa: CASSLGDRGTEAFF; cdr3_nt: TGTGCCAGCAGCCTGGGGGACAGGGGGACTGAAGCTTTCTTT
d_call: NA; v_call: TRBV6-5; j_call: TRBJ1-1; clone_size: many; cdr3_aa: CASSYLGGQNTEAFF; cdr3_nt: TGTGCCAGCAGTTACTTAGGGGGACAGAACACTGAAGCTTTCTTT
d_call: TRBD2; v_call: TRBV5-4; j_call: TRBJ2-1; clone_size: NA; cdr3_aa: CASSLAGGGRNGQFF; cdr3_nt: TGTGCCAGCAGCTTGGCCGGGGGAGGGCGGAACGGGCAGTTCTTC
d_call: TRBD2; v_call: TRBV20-1; j_call: TRBJ2-1; clone_size: NA; cdr3_aa: CSARLAGAYNEQFF; cdr3_nt: TGCAGTGCAAGACTAGCGGGGGCCTACAATGAGCAGTTCTTC
d_call: TRBD1; v_call: TRBV7-9; j_call: TRBJ2-7; clone_size: NA; cdr3_aa: CASSLVSGGRDYEQYF; cdr3_nt: TGTGCCAGCAGCTTAGTATCAGGGGGCCGGGACTACGAGCAGTACTTC
d_call: TRBD1; v_call: TRBV12-3/TRBV12-4; j_call: TRBJ2-7; clone_size: NA; cdr3_aa: CASGRGTGPNEQYF; cdr3_nt: TGTGCCAGCGGGAGGGGGACAGGGCCTAACGAGCAGTACTTC
d_call: NA; v_call: TRBV12-3/TRBV12-4; j_call: TRBJ2-7; clone_size: NA; cdr3_aa: CASSLYGGSYEQYF; cdr3_nt: TGTGCCAGCAGTTTGTATGGGGGTTCCTACGAGCAGTACTTC
d_call: NA; v_call: TRBV7-2; j_call: TRBJ2-7; clone_size: NA; cdr3_aa: CASSSQGTRYEQYF; cdr3_nt: TGTGCCAGCAGCTCCCAAGGGACCCGCTACGAGCAGTACTTC
d_call: TRBD2; v_call: TRBV5-4; j_call: TRBJ2-2; clone_size: many; cdr3_aa: CASSLEAGAAGELFF; cdr3_nt: TGTGCCAGCAGCTTGGAAGCGGGGGCCGCCGGGGAGCTGTTTTTT
d_call: NA; v_call: TRBV18; j_call: TRBJ2-5; clone_size: NA; cdr3_aa: CASSPGLQETQYF; cdr3_nt: TGTGCCAGCTCACCGGGGCTTCAAGAGACCCAGTACTTC
d_call: NA; v_call: TRBV5-6; j_call: TRBJ1-2; clone_size: few; cdr3_aa: CASSLAMAVYGDTF; cdr3_nt: TGTGCCAGCAGCTTGGCCATGGCAGTCTATGGCGACACCTTC
d_call: NA; v_call: TRBV20-1; j_call: TRBJ2-3; clone_size: few; cdr3_aa: CSASPGGGPDTQYF; cdr3_nt: TGCAGTGCTTCCCCGGGCGGGGGCCCAGATACGCAGTATTTT
d_call: NA; v_call: TRBV20-1; j_call: TRBJ2-1; clone_size: many; cdr3_aa: CSAMDNEQFF; cdr3_nt: TGCAGTGCTATGGACAATGAGCAGTTCTTC
d_call: NA; v_call: TRBV15; j_call: TRBJ1-6; clone_size: few; cdr3_aa: CATSRGEGSSPLHF; cdr3_nt: TGTGCCACCAGCAGAGGCGAGGGGAGTTCACCCCTCCACTTT
d_call: NA; v_call: TRBV6-1; j_call: TRBJ2-7; clone_size: many; cdr3_aa: CASSEDDSQIYEQYF; cdr3_nt: TGTGCCAGCAGTGAAGATGACTCACAAATCTACGAGCAGTACTTC
d_call: TRBD1; v_call: TRBV28; j_call: TRBJ1-2; clone_size: NA; cdr3_aa: CASSLSLPGQGGGYTF; cdr3_nt: TGTGCCAGCAGTTTATCCCTCCCCGGACAGGGAGGTGGCTACACCTTC
d_call: NA; v_call: TRBV5-4; j_call: TRBJ1-1; clone_size: few; cdr3_aa: CASRSSGAMNTEAFF; cdr3_nt: TGTGCCAGCAGGTCCTCGGGAGCCATGAACACTGAAGCTTTCTTT
d_call: TRBD1; v_call: TRBV6-5; j_call: TRBJ1-4; clone_size: NA; cdr3_aa: CASSPWTGETEKLFF; cdr3_nt: TGTGCCAGCAGTCCCTGGACAGGGGAAACTGAAAAACTGTTTTTT
d_call: NA; v_call: TRBV19; j_call: TRBJ1-5; clone_size: NA; cdr3_aa: CASSMDVQPQHF; cdr3_nt: TGTGCCAGTAGTATGGACGTCCAGCCCCAGCATTTT
d_call: TRBD1; v_call: TRBV30; j_call: TRBJ1-1; clone_size: few; cdr3_aa: CAWRGTGHTEAFF; cdr3_nt: TGTGCCTGGAGAGGGACAGGGCACACTGAAGCTTTCTTT
d_call: TRBD1; v_call: TRBV7-9; j_call: TRBJ2-7; clone_size: few; cdr3_aa: CASSLVSWDRGDYEQYF; cdr3_nt: TGTGCCAGCAGCTTAGTTTCTTGGGACAGGGGGGACTACGAGCAGTACTTC
d_call: NA; v_call: TRBV28; j_call: TRBJ2-7; clone_size: few; cdr3_aa: CASSFGWYEQYF; cdr3_nt: TGTGCCAGCAGTTTTGGGTGGTACGAGCAGTACTTC